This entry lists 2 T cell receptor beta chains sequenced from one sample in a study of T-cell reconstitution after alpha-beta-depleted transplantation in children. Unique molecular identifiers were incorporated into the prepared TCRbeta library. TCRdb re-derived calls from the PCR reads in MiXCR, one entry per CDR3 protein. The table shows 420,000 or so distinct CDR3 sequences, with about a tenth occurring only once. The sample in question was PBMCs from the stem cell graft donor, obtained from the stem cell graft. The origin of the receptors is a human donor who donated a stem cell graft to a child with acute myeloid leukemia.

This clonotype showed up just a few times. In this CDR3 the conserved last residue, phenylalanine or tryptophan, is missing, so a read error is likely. The CDR3 loop reads CSVKQGEYEQYL. The CDR3 nucleotides are TGCAGTGTCAAACAGGGGGAGTACGAGCAGTACCTC. The gene calls are TRBV20-1 and TRBJ2-7; TRBD1 aligns across 8 bases. CDR1 is DFQATT and CDR2 is SNEGSKA in the germline V gene (reference sequence). The CDR3 has 12 residues. Losses at the gene ends were 7 bases for V and 4 bases for J; bases not matched to a gene: 6.

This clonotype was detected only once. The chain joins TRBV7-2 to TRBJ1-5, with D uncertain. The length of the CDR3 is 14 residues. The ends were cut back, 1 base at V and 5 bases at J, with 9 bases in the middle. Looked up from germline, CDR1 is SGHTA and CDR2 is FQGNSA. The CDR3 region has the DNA TGTGCCAGCAGCTTAGGATCCAGTTATCAGCCCCAGCATTTT. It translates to CASSLGSSYQPQHF.